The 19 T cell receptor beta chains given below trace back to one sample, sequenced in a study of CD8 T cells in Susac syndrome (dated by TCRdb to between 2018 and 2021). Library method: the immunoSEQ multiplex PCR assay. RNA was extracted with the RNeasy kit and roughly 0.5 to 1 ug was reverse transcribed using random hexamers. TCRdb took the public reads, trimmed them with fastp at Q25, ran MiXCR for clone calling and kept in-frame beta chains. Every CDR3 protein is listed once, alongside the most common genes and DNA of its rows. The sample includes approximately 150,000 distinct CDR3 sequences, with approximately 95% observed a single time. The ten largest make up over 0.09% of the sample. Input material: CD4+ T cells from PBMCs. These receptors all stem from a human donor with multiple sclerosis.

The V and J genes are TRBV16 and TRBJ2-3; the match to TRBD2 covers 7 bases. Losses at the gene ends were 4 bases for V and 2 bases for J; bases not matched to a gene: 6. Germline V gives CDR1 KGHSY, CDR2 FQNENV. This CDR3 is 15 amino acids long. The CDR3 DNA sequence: TGTGCCAGCAGCCTTCTTAGCGGGTCCACAGATACGCAGTATTTT. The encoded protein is CASSLLSGSTDTQYF.

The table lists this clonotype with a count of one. The CDR3 reads CSGDRAQGETQYF. In DNA, the CDR3 is TGCAGCGGGGACAGGGCCCAAGGGGAGACCCAGTACTTC. The chain links TRBV29-1 to TRBJ2-5; 9 bases are shared with TRBD1. The V gene end was trimmed by 7 bases and the J gene end by 5 bases; junction bases not matched to a gene: 8. Per the germline V gene, CDR1 is SQVTM and CDR2 is ANQGSEA. CDR3 size: 13 residues.

CDR3 DNA: TGTGCCAGCAAACTAGCGGAAAACTACGAGCAGTACTTC. It encodes CASKLAENYEQYF. This sequence joins TRBV6-5 and TRBJ2-7, with 8 positions matching TRBD2. Germline CDR1 and CDR2: MNHEY and SVGAGI. The J segment lost 3 bases and the V segment lost 7 bases, leaving 5 bases of the junction unmatched. This CDR3 contains 13 residues.

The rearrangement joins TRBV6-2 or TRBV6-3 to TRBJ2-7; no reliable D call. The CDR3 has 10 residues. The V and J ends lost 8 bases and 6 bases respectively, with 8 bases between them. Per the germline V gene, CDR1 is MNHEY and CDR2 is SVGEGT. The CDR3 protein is CASGFGEQYF. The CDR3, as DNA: TGTGCCAGCGGTTTTGGCGAGCAGTACTTC.

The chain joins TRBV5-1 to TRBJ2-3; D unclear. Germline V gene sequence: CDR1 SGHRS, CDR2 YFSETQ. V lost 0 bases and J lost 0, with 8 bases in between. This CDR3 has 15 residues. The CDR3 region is CASSLDMGSTDTQYF. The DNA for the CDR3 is TGCGCCAGCAGCTTGGATATGGGGAGCACAGATACGCAGTATTTT.

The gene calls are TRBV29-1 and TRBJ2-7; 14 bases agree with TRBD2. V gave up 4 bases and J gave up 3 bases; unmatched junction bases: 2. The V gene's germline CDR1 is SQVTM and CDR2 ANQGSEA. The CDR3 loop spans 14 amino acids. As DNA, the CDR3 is TGCAGCGTTGGGGGACTAGCGGGGGTCTACGAGCAGTACTTC. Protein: CSVGGLAGVYEQYF.

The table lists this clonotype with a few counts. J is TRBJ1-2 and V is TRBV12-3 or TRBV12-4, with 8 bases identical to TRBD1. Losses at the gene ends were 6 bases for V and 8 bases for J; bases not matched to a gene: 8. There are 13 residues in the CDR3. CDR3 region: CASSRGQGGGYTF. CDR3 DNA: TGTGCCAGCAGCCGTGGACAGGGAGGCGGCTACACCTTC.

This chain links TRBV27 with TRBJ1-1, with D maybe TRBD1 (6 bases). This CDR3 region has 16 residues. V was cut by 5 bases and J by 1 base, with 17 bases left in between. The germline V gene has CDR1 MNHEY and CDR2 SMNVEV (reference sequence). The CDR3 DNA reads TGTGCCAGCAGTACCTTACGGACAGCAGAGAACACTGAAGCTTTCTTT. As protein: CASSTLRTAENTEAFF.

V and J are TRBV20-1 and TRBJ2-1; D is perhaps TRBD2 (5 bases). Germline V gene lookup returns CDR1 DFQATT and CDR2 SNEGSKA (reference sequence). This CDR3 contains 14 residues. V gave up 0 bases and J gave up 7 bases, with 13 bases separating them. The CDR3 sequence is CSARDSLALNEQFF. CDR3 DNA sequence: TGCAGTGCTAGAGATAGCCTAGCATTGAATGAGCAGTTCTTC.

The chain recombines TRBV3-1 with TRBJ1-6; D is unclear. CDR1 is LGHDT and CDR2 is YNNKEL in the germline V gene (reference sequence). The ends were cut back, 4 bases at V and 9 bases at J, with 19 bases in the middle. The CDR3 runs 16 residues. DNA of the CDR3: TGTGCCAGCAGCCCCCGGAGGGAACATCCCGGTTCACCCCTCCACTTT. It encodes CASSPRREHPGSPLHF.

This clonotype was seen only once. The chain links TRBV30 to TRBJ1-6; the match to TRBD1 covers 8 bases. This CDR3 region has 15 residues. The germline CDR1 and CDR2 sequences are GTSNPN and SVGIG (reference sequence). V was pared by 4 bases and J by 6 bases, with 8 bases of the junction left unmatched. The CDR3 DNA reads TGTGCCTGGAAGGAATGGGGACAGGTTAATTCACCCCTCCACTTT. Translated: CAWKEWGQVNSPLHF. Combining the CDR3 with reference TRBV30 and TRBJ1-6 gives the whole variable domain SQTIHQWPATLVQPVGSPLSLECTVEGTSNPNLYWYRQAAGRGLQLLFYSVGIGQISSEVPQNLSASRPQDRQFILSSKKLLLSDSGFYLCAWKEWGQVNSPLHFGNGTRLTVT.

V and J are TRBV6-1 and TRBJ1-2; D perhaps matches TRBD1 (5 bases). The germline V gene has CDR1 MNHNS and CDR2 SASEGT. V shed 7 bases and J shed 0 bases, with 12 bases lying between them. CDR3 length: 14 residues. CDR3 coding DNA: TGTGCCAGCATGGCCCAGGGAGCTAACTATGGCTACACCTTC. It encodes CASMAQGANYGYTF.

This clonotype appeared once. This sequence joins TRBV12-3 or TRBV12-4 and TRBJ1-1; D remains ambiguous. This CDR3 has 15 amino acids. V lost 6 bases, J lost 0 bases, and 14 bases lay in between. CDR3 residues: CASSPERLLNTEAFF. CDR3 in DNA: TGTGCCAGCAGCCCAGAACGGTTATTGAACACTGAAGCTTTCTTT.

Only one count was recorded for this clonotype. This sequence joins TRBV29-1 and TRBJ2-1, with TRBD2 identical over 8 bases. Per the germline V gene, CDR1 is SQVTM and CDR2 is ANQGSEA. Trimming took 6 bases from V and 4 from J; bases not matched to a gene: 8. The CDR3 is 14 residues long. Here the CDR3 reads CSVETSANYNEQFF. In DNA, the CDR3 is TGCAGCGTAGAGACTAGCGCAAATTACAATGAGCAGTTCTTC.

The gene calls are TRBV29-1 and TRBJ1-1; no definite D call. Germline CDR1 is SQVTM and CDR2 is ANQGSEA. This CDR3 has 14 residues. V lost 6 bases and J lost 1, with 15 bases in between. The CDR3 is CSVTPRDKNTEAFF. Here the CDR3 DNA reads TGCAGCGTCACCCCCCGCGACAAGAACACTGAAGCTTTCTTT. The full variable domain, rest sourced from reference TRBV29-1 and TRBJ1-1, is SAVISQKPSRDICQRGTSLTIQCQVDSQVTMMFWYRQQPGQSLTLIATANQGSEATYESGFVIDKFPISRPNLTFSTLTVSNMSPEDSSIYLCSVTPRDKNTEAFFGQGTRLTVV.

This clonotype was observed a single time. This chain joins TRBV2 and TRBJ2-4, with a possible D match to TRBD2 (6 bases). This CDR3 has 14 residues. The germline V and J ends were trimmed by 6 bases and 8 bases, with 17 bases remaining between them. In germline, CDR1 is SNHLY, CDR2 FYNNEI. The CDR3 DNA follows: TGTGCCAGCAGCCCGAACGCGCCGGGGGACATTCAGTACTTC. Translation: CASSPNAPGDIQYF.

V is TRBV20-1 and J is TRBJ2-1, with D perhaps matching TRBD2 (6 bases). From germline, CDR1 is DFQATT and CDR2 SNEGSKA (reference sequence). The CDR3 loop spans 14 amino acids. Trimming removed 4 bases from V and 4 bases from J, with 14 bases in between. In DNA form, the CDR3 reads TGCAGTGCTATAGGGGCGGGGACTTACAATGAGCAGTTCTTC. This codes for CSAIGAGTYNEQFF.

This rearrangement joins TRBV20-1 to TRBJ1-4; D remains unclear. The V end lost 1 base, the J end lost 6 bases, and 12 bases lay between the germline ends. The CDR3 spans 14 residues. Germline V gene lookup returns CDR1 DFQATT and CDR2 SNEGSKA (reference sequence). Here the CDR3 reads CSARGWGRDEKLFF. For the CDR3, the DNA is TGCAGTGCTAGAGGTTGGGGTCGTGATGAAAAACTGTTTTTT.

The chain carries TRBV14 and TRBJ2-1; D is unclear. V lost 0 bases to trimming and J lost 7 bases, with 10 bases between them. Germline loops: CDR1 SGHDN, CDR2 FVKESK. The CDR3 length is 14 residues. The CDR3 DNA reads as TGTGCCAGCAGCCAAGAGAGGCTAGTGAATGAGCAGTTCTTC. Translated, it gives CASSQERLVNEQFF.